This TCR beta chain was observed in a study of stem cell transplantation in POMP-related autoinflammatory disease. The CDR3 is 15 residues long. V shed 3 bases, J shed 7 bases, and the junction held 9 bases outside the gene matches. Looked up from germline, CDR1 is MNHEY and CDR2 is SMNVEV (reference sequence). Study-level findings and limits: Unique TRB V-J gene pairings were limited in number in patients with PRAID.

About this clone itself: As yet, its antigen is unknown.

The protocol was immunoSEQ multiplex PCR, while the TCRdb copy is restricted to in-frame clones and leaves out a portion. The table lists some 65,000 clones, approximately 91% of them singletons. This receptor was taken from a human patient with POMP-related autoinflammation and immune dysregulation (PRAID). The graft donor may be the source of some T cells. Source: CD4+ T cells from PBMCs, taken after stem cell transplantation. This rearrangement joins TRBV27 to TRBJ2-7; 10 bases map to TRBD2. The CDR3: CASSFSLAGAREQYF. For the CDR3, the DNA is TGTGCCAGCAGTTTCTCGCTAGCGGGAGCGAGGGAGCAGTACTTC.